In this sample, the clone carrying this T cell receptor (beta chain) turned up a few times. Its antigen is still unknown. Germline V lookup: CDR1 SGHVS, CDR2 FQNEAQ. The CDR3 is 13 amino acids. With 5 bases removed from V and 5 bases from J, the gap between germline ends came to 10 bases. This entry is derived from a study of early T cells in non-severe SARS-CoV-2 infection. Study observations and caveats: VDJdb matching, biased toward anti-spike CD8 responses, missed private and CD4 specificities.

Individual cDNA molecules were tagged with unique molecular identifiers, the study reported. TCRdb reanalysed the 5' RACE reads using MiXCR and keeps one entry per CDR3 protein. The sample contains 74,000 or so distinct CDR3 sequences, about 13% of which appear only once. The sample consisted of whole blood. The clonotype was recovered from an adult who was a healthcare worker with PCR-confirmed SARS-CoV-2 infection or an uninfected control (not recorded which). The chain has TRBV7-8 and TRBJ1-3, with unresolved D. DNA of the CDR3: TGTGCCAGCAGCCCCCGAACTCGAAACACCATATATTTT. Translation: CASSPRTRNTIYF.